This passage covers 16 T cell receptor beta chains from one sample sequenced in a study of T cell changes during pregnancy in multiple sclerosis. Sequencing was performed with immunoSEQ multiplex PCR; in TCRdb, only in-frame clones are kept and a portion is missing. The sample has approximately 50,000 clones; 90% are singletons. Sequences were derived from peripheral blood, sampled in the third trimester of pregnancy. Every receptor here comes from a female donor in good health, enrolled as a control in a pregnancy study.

This chain's CDR3 is CASSPGESAEAFF. CDR3 DNA: TGTGCCAGCAGCCCAGGGGAGTCCGCTGAAGCTTTCTTT. The rearrangement uses TRBV9 and TRBJ1-1; possibly TRBD1 for D (6 bases). The CDR3 spans 13 residues. The V end lost 4 bases, the J end lost 6 bases, and 13 bases lay between the germline ends. Per the germline V gene, CDR1 is SGDLS and CDR2 is YYNGEE.

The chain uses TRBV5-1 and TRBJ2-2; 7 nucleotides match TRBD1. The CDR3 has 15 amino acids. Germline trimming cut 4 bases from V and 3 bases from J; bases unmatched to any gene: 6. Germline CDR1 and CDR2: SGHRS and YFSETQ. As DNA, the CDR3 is TGCGCCAGCAGCGCAGGACAGGACTACACCGGGGAGCTGTTTTTT. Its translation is CASSAGQDYTGELFF.

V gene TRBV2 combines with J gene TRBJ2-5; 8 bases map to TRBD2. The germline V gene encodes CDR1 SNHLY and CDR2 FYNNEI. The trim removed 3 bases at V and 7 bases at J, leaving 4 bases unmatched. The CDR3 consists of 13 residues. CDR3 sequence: CASSDSGGRTQYF. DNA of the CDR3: TGTGCCAGCAGTGATTCGGGGGGGCGGACCCAGTACTTC.

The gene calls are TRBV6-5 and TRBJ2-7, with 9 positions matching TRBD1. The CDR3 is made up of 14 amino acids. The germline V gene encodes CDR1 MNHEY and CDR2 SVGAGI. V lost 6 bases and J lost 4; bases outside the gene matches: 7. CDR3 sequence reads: CASSPTGGTYEQYF. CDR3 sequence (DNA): TGTGCCAGCAGCCCGACAGGGGGTACGTACGAGCAGTACTTC.

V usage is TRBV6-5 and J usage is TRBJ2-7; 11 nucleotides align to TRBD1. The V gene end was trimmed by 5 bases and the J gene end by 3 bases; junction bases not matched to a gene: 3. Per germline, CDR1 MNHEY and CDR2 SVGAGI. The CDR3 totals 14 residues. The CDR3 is CASSDGTGGYEQYF. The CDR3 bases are TGTGCCAGCAGTGACGGGACAGGGGGCTACGAGCAGTACTTC.

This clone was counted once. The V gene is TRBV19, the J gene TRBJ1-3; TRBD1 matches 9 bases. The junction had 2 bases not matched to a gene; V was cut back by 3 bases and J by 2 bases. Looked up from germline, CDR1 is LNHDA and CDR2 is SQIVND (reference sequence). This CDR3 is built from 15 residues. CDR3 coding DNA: TGTGCCAGTAGTATTCGGACAGGGGCTGGAAACACCATATATTTT. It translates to CASSIRTGAGNTIYF.

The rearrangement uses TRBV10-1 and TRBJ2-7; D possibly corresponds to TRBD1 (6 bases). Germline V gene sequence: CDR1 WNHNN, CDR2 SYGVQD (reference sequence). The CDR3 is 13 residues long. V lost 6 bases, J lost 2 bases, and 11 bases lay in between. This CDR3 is CASSEGTTYEQYF. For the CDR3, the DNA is TGCGCCAGCAGCGAGGGGACAACCTACGAGCAGTACTTC.

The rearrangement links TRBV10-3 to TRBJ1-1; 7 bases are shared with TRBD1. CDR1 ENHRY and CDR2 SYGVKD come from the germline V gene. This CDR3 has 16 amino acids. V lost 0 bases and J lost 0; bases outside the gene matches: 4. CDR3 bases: TGTGCCATCAGTGAGTCAGGGGGCCCGCTGAACACTGAAGCTTTCTTT. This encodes CAISESGGPLNTEAFF.

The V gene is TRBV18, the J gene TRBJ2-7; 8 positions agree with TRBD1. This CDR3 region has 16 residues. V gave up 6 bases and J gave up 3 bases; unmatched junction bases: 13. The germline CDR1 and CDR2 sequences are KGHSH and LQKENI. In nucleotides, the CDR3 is TGTGCCAGCTCTCATCACCGGGACAGGAACCGCTACGAGCAGTACTTC. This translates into CASSHHRDRNRYEQYF. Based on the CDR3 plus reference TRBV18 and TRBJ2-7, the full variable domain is NAGVMQNPRHLVRRRGQEARLRCSPMKGHSHVYWYRQLPEEGLKFMVYLQKENIIDESGMPKERFSAEFPKEGPSILRIQQVVRGDSAAYFCASSHHRDRNRYEQYFGPGTRLTVT.

Written as DNA, the CDR3 is TGTGCCAGCAGCCCTATGGCGGGAGGATTTGAGCAGTTCTTC. Translation: CASSPMAGGFEQFF. The chain joins TRBV9 to TRBJ2-1, with TRBD2 matching 8 bases. Trimming removed 4 bases from V and 9 bases from J; junction bases left unmatched: 9. The CDR3 is 14 residues long. Germline V lookup: CDR1 SGDLS, CDR2 YYNGEE.

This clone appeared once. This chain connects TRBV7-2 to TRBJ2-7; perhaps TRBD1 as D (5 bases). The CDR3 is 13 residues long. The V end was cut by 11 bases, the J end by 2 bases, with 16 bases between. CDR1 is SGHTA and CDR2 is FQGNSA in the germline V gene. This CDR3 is CACGWGLTYEQYF. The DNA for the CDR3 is TGTGCCTGTGGGTGGGGCCTTACCTACGAGCAGTACTTC.

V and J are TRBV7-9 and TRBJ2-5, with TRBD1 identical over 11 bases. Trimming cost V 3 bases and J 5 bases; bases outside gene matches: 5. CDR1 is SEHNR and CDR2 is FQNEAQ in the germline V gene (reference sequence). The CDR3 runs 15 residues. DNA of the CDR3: TGTGCCAGCAGCTTTGGACAGGGGGCGGCTGAGACCCAGTACTTC. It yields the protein CASSFGQGAAETQYF.

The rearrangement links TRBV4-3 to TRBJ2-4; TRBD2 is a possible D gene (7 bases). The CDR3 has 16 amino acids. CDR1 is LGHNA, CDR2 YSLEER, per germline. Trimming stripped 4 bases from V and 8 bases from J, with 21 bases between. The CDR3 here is CASSRGFRGAADIQYF. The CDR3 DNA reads TGCGCCAGCAGCCGAGGGTTTCGGGGGGCCGCGGACATTCAGTACTTC.

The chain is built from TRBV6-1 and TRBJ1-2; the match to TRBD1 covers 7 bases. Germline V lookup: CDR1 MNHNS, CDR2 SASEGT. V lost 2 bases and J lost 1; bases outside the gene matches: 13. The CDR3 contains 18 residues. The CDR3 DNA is TGTGCCAGCAGTGAATTTACAACCACAGGGGCTAATAACTATGGCTACACCTTC. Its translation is CASSEFTTTGANNYGYTF.

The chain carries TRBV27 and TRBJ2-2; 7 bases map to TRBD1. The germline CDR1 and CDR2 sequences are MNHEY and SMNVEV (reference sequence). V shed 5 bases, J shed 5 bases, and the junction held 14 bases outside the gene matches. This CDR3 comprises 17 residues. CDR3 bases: TGTGCCAGCAGTCCGCCTAGACAGGGCCCGGGGACCGGGGAGCTGTTTTTT. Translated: CASSPPRQGPGTGELFF.

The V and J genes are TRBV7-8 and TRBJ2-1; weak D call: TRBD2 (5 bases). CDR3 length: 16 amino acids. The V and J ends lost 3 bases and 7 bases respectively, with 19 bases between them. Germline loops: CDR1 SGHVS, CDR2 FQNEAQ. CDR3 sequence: CASSFTTGRNGNEQFF. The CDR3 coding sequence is TGTGCCAGCAGCTTCACCACGGGAAGAAACGGGAATGAGCAGTTCTTC.